Each of the 10 T cell receptor beta chains below was sequenced from the same sample in a study of neurological immune-mediated disorders. TCRdb independently ran MiXCR on the 5' RACE reads; one entry per CDR3 protein. The sample gives about 30,000 distinct CDR3 sequences, more than 10% of which show up once; almost 8% is in the top ten. Sequencing was carried out using PBMCs. The receptor source for this set is a man aged 60 to 75 in good health.

This clonotype was observed a few times. The chain carries TRBV20-1 and TRBJ1-2; 7 bases map to TRBD1. With V trimmed by 2 bases and J by 4 bases, 13 bases remained unmatched. From germline, CDR1 is DFQATT and CDR2 SNEGSKA (reference sequence). The CDR3 consists of 16 residues. In DNA form, the CDR3 reads TGCAGTGCTAGACCGCAGGGACAGCGAGTTTCCTATGGCTACACCTTC. Encoded protein: CSARPQGQRVSYGYTF.

This clonotype showed up many times. Written as DNA, the CDR3 is TGTGCCACATCCAGCGGGAAGGTCTACGAGCAGTACTTC. Translation gives CATSSGKVYEQYF. The rearrangement joins TRBV6-5 to TRBJ2-7; 7 bases match TRBD2. Unmatched junction bases numbered 9, after V lost 10 bases and J lost 3 bases. Germline assignment: CDR1 MNHEY and CDR2 SVGAGI. The CDR3 runs 13 residues.

Regarding this clonotype: One end of the junction varies from germline; a read error may be responsible. V usage is TRBV7-9 and J usage is TRBJ2-1; D is perhaps TRBD2 (6 bases). The CDR3 totals 16 residues. From germline, CDR1 is SEHNR and CDR2 FQNEAQ (reference sequence). Here the CDR3 reads CVSSLMTRGSYNEQFF. The DNA of the CDR3 is TGTGTCAGCAGCTTAATGACTCGGGGGTCCTACAATGAGCAGTTCTTC.

Ten or more counts support this clonotype. The chain combines TRBV5-1 with TRBJ1-1, with D hard to call. V lost 2 bases, J lost 0 bases, and 5 bases lay in between. CDR1 is SGHRS and CDR2 is YFSETQ in the germline V gene. There are 13 residues in the CDR3. CDR3 loop: CASSLRVNTEAFF. For the CDR3, the DNA is TGCGCCAGCAGCTTAAGGGTGAACACTGAAGCTTTCTTT.

This clonotype was found many times. This sequence joins TRBV29-1 and TRBJ2-3; no firm D call. Germline CDR1 and CDR2: SQVTM and ANQGSEA. This CDR3 is built from 14 residues. Trimming left V 4 bases short and J 1 base short, with 12 bases between. The chain's CDR3 is CSVVPGWGTDTQYF. In nucleotides, the CDR3 is TGCAGCGTTGTACCTGGCTGGGGCACAGATACGCAGTATTTT.

This clonotype was picked up many times. The rearrangement joins TRBV5-1 to TRBJ2-7; D remains unclear. This CDR3 spans 14 amino acids. Germline CDR1 SGHRS, CDR2 YFSETQ. Trimming removed 3 bases at V and 2 bases at J, with 12 bases between. Here the CDR3 reads CASSSVASTYEQYF. In nucleotides, the CDR3 is TGCGCCAGCAGCTCGGTCGCATCCACCTACGAGCAGTACTTC. The whole variable domain, filled in from reference TRBV5-1 and TRBJ2-7, reads KAGVTQTPRYLIKTRGQQVTLSCSPISGHRSVSWYQQTPGQGLQFLFEYFSETQRNKGNFPGRFSGRQFSNSRSEMNVSTLELGDSALYLCASSSVASTYEQYFGPGTRLTVT.

This sequence joins TRBV7-2 and TRBJ1-1; 9 bases are shared with TRBD1. This CDR3 region has 15 residues. CDR1 is SGHTA, CDR2 FQGNSA, per germline. With V trimmed by 3 bases and J by 3 bases, 5 bases remained unmatched. The CDR3 bases are TGTGCCAGCAGCTTTGATTGGACAGGGGACACTGAAGCTTTCTTT. It is translated as CASSFDWTGDTEAFF.

Only a few counts were recorded for this clonotype. The V call is TRBV9, the J call TRBJ1-2; D gene uncertain. Germline V gene data show CDR1 as SGDLS and CDR2 as YYNGEE. This CDR3 spans 15 amino acids. Trimming took off 3 bases at V and 4 bases at J, with 16 bases between the two ends. The CDR3, as DNA: TGTGCCAGCAGCGCCAGATGGGCGACCTCCTATGGCTACACCTTC. It is translated as CASSARWATSYGYTF.

In this sample, this clonotype turned up many times. The CDR3 protein is CSVDRQGHTEAFF. The CDR3 DNA follows: TGCAGCGTTGACCGACAGGGGCACACTGAAGCTTTCTTT. The chain recombines TRBV29-1 with TRBJ1-1; 8 bases line up with TRBD1. Per germline, CDR1 SQVTM and CDR2 ANQGSEA. After removal of 3 bases from V and 3 bases from J, the junction contained 3 bases not matched to a gene. This CDR3 has 13 residues.

The chain has TRBV2 and TRBJ2-7; D is possibly TRBD2 (5 bases). The CDR3 length is 13 residues. The V end lost 10 bases, the J end lost 6 bases, and 19 bases lay between the germline ends. The germline gives CDR1 SNHLY, CDR2 FYNNEI. In nucleotides, the CDR3 is TGTGCCATCCAAACTGGAGAGGGCACCGAGCAGTACTTC. Amino acids: CAIQTGEGTEQYF. Drawing the rest from reference TRBV2 and TRBJ2-7, the complete variable domain is EPEVTQTPSHQVTQMGQEVILRCVPISNHLYFYWYRQILGQKVEFLVSFYNNEISEKSEIFDDQFSVERPDGSNFTLKIRSTKLEDSAMYFCAIQTGEGTEQYFGPGTRLTVT.